These 9 T cell receptor beta chains originate from one sample sequenced in a study of blood T cell repertoires in COVID-19. Sequencing was performed with immunoSEQ multiplex PCR; in TCRdb, only in-frame clones are kept and a portion is missing. Of some 240,000 clones in the sample, 84% were seen once. The specimen sequenced was PBMCs or T cells enriched from blood (not recorded which). These receptors were obtained from a man in his fifties who had recovered from COVID-19.

CDR3 sequence (DNA): TGTGCCAGCAGTGAGTGGGGAGCAACTAATGAAAAACTGTTTTTT. It translates to CASSEWGATNEKLFF. V is TRBV6-2 or TRBV6-3 and J is TRBJ1-4; D remains unclear. The CDR3 covers 15 residues. Germline-derived CDR1 and CDR2 are MNHEY and SVGEGT. The V end lost 5 bases, the J end lost 0 bases, and 10 bases lay between the germline ends.

The rearrangement uses TRBV7-2 and TRBJ1-6, with unresolved D. This CDR3 spans 16 amino acids. The V end lost 0 bases, the J end lost 7 bases, and 13 bases lay between the germline ends. In germline, CDR1 is SGHTA, CDR2 FQGNSA. The CDR3 here is CASSLAVRVRNSPLHF. The CDR3 DNA is TGTGCCAGCAGCTTAGCCGTCCGGGTCAGAAATTCACCCCTCCACTTT.

The V gene is TRBV13, the J gene TRBJ2-5; the match to TRBD1 covers 9 bases. Trimming took 2 bases from V and 5 from J; bases not matched to a gene: 3. The length of the CDR3 is 14 residues. Germline loops: CDR1 PRHDT, CDR2 FYEKMQ (reference sequence). The CDR3 DNA reads as TGTGCCAGCAGCTTACGGACAGGGGCGGAGACCCAGTACTTC. Its translation is CASSLRTGAETQYF.

The chain carries TRBV30 and TRBJ1-4; the D is unclear. This CDR3 comprises 12 residues. Germline assignment: CDR1 GTSNPN and CDR2 SVGIG (reference sequence). Trimming stripped 3 bases from V and 5 bases from J, with 7 bases between. The DNA for the CDR3 is TGTGCCTGGAGAACTAGGAATGAAAAACTGTTTTTT. Encoded protein: CAWRTRNEKLFF.

This chain joins TRBV7-9 and TRBJ1-6; TRBD1 agrees at 11 bases. Germline values: CDR1 SEHNR, CDR2 FQNEAQ (reference sequence). Trimming removed 4 bases from V and 10 bases from J; junction bases left unmatched: 9. This CDR3 region has 16 residues. The CDR3 region is CASSSGTGGIGSPLHF. CDR3 nucleotide sequence: TGTGCCAGCAGCTCCGGGACAGGGGGGATCGGATCACCCCTCCACTTT.

The J gene is TRBJ2-7, the V gene TRBV10-3, with 10 bases matching TRBD2. Germline CDR1 is ENHRY and CDR2 is SYGVKD. V dropped 6 bases and J dropped 2; count of bases not matched to a gene: 7. This CDR3 spans 15 amino acids. Here the CDR3 reads CAIRPGLAETYEQYF. The CDR3 DNA reads TGTGCCATCAGGCCAGGACTAGCGGAAACCTACGAGCAGTACTTC.

This sequence joins TRBV5-5 and TRBJ1-3, with 7 bases aligning to TRBD1. The CDR3 length is 14 residues. From germline, CDR1 is SGHKS and CDR2 YYEKEE (reference sequence). V gave up 6 bases and J gave up 0 bases; unmatched junction bases: 3. Here the CDR3 DNA reads TGTGCCAGCAAGGGGACAGTCTCTGGAAACACCATATATTTT. This gives the protein CASKGTVSGNTIYF.

The CDR3 here is CATSRDYGAISTDTQYF. Written as DNA, the CDR3 is TGTGCCACCAGCAGAGATTATGGGGCCATTAGCACAGATACGCAGTATTTT. This chain joins TRBV15 and TRBJ2-3; perhaps TRBD1 as D (5 bases). CDR3 length: 17 amino acids. Germline CDR1 LNHNV, CDR2 YYDKDF (reference sequence). V gave up 0 bases and J gave up 0 bases, with 13 bases separating them.

The CDR3 region is CASNPQGVPYEQYF. In DNA, the CDR3 is TGTGCCAGCAACCCCCAGGGGGTCCCGTACGAGCAGTACTTC. This chain links TRBV6-5 with TRBJ2-7; 7 positions match TRBD1. J was trimmed by 4 bases and V by 7 bases; bases with no gene match: 10. Germline V gene data show CDR1 as MNHEY and CDR2 as SVGAGI. The CDR3 loop spans 14 amino acids.